The 10 T cell receptor beta chains below all came from one sample that was sequenced in a study of T cells in Graves' hyperthyroidism and ophthalmopathy. Template material for amplifying TCR beta CDR3 regions consisted of RNA transcripts. First-round RT-PCR of the TCR CDR3 relied on the HTBI primer set. TCRdb re-called the multiplex PCR reads with MiXCR, one entry per CDR3 protein. The table records over 300,000 distinct CDR3 sequences, around 14% of them present only once. Sequencing was performed on blood. The receptors were sampled from a woman aged 55-69 years with Graves' hyperthyroidism.

This clonotype was counted only a few times. V usage is TRBV20-1 and J usage is TRBJ2-7; a weak D match, TRBD1 (6 bases). Trimming took off 6 bases at V and 7 bases at J, with 25 bases between the two ends. This CDR3 spans 15 amino acids. Per the germline V gene, CDR1 is DFQATT and CDR2 is SNEGSKA (reference sequence). DNA of the CDR3: TGCAGTGCCCCGGACAGATCAGTCCCAAGCCAGGAGCAGTACTTC. Amino acid sequence: CSAPDRSVPSQEQYF.

This clonotype was counted at least ten times. The V and J genes are TRBV19 and TRBJ2-7; 10 bases line up with TRBD1. In germline, CDR1 is LNHDA, CDR2 SQIVND (reference sequence). Trimming removed 3 bases from V and 3 bases from J; junction bases left unmatched: 2. The CDR3 totals 14 residues. This chain's CDR3 is CASSMGTGDYEQYF. DNA of the CDR3: TGTGCCAGTAGTATGGGGACAGGGGACTACGAGCAGTACTTC.

This clonotype was counted ten times or more. The junction shows a germline mismatch at one end, possibly a read error. The J gene is TRBJ2-1, the V gene TRBV11-1, with TRBD2 as a possible D gene (5 bases). The CDR3 loop spans 14 amino acids. CDR1 SGHAT and CDR2 FQDESV come from the germline V gene (reference sequence). The DNA of the CDR3 is TGTGCCAGCAGCCTTGGAGGCTCCTACAATGAGCAGCTCTTC. This sequence encodes CASSLGGSYNEQLF. Using reference TRBV11-1 and TRBJ2-1 for the parts outside the CDR3, the full variable domain is EAEVAQSPRYKITEKSQAVAFWCDPISGHATLYWYRQILGQGPELLVQFQDESVVDDSQLPKDRFSAERLKGVDSTLKIQPAELGDSAMYLCASSLGGSYNEQLFGPGTRLTVL.

This clonotype was detected only a few times. V is TRBV5-4 and J is TRBJ1-2; D is uncertain. Per germline, CDR1 SGHNT and CDR2 YYREEE (reference sequence). V was cut by 4 bases and J by 1 base, with 8 bases left in between. The CDR3 consists of 13 residues. The CDR3 loop is CASSLDHNYGYTF. For the CDR3, the DNA is TGTGCCAGCAGCCTCGACCATAACTATGGCTACACCTTC.

The chain employs TRBV5-5 and TRBJ2-1; D could derive from TRBD1 or TRBD2 (6 bases each). This CDR3 contains 14 residues. Germline V lookup: CDR1 SGHKS, CDR2 YYEKEE (reference sequence). V lost 0 bases, J lost 10 bases, and 14 bases lay in between. CDR3 nucleotide sequence: TGTGCCAGCAGCTTGGCCGGGGGCGGCTACGAGCAGTTCTTC. This sequence encodes CASSLAGGGYEQFF.

At least ten counts were recorded for this clonotype. The chain couples TRBV12-3 or TRBV12-4 to TRBJ1-4, with TRBD1 matching over 10 bases. This CDR3 has 17 residues. The junction had 14 bases not matched to a gene; V was cut back by 5 bases and J by 8 bases. CDR3 amino acids: CASSLTPPGQGGEKLFF. The CDR3, as DNA: TGTGCCAGCAGTCTAACTCCACCTGGACAGGGGGGCGAAAAACTGTTTTTT.

This clonotype was observed at least ten times. The V gene is TRBV13, the J gene TRBJ1-1; D is unresolved. The germline gives CDR1 PRHDT, CDR2 FYEKMQ (reference sequence). The ends were cut back, 0 bases at V and 6 bases at J, with 11 bases in the middle. The CDR3 extends over 14 amino acids. CDR3 amino acids: CASSLGPAGSEAFF. CDR3 nucleotide sequence: TGTGCCAGCAGCTTAGGCCCGGCGGGGTCTGAAGCTTTCTTT.

This clonotype was counted at least ten times. V usage is TRBV3-1 and J usage is TRBJ1-1; no clear D. Germline V lookup: CDR1 LGHDT, CDR2 YNNKEL (reference sequence). Trimming removed 1 base at V and 1 base at J, with 7 bases between. The CDR3 is 14 amino acids. The CDR3: CASSQGWGNTEAFF. The CDR3 DNA reads as TGTGCCAGCAGCCAAGGTTGGGGGAACACTGAAGCTTTCTTT.

Many counts were recorded for this clonotype. The chain carries TRBV11-2 and TRBJ1-3; D is unclear. The CDR3 sequence is 15 residues long. Germline lookup yields CDR1 SGHAT and CDR2 FQNNGV. V shed 1 base and J shed 0 bases, with 7 bases lying between them. Here the CDR3 DNA reads TGTGCCAGCAGCTTAGCGGGGATCTCTGGAAACACCATATATTTT. This translates into CASSLAGISGNTIYF.

This clonotype was observed many times. This chain joins TRBV2 and TRBJ1-6; D unresolved. V was pared by 2 bases and J by 3 bases, with 11 bases between. The CDR3 runs to 16 residues. Germline V CDR1 and CDR2: SNHLY, FYNNEI. Written as DNA, the CDR3 is TGTGCCAGCAGTGAACTGCCGGCCGGCTATAATTCACCCCTCCACTTT. Translating it yields CASSELPAGYNSPLHF.